The 9 T cell receptor beta chains listed next were all sequenced from one sample in a study of blood T cell repertoires in COVID-19. Libraries were prepared by immunoSEQ multiplex PCR; TCRdb keeps only in-frame clonotypes and omits some of them. The sample holds just over 70,000 clones, 80% seen once. The sequenced material came from peripheral blood. These receptors all come from a man in his 70s who had recovered from COVID-19.

The V and J genes are TRBV7-6 and TRBJ1-4, with TRBD1 as a possible D gene (5 bases). Germline-derived CDR1 and CDR2 are SGHVS and FNYEAQ. Trimming stripped 10 bases from V and 7 bases from J, with 10 bases between. The CDR3 runs to 11 residues. CDR3 residues: CATRASEKLFF. The CDR3 nucleotides read TGTGCCACCAGGGCCAGTGAAAAACTGTTTTTT.

The chain joins TRBV10-3 to TRBJ1-1; 10 nucleotides agree with TRBD1. Germline values: CDR1 ENHRY, CDR2 SYGVKD. CDR3 length: 15 amino acids. V was pared by 2 bases and J by 7 bases, with 7 bases of the junction left unmatched. CDR3 residues: CAISEGQGESREAFF. The CDR3 DNA reads TGTGCCATCAGTGAGGGACAGGGGGAATCCCGTGAAGCTTTCTTT.

The chain couples TRBV5-6 to TRBJ2-5, with D perhaps TRBD2 (6 bases). Trimming pared 4 bases from V and 4 bases from J, leaving 23 bases between. There are 17 residues in the CDR3. Germline-derived CDR1 and CDR2 are SGHDT and YYEEEE. CDR3 coding DNA: TGTGCCAGCAGCCGGGTCCTCGCCCGGGGGTCGGGAGAGACCCAGTACTTC. As protein: CASSRVLARGSGETQYF. The variable domain in full, completed from reference TRBV5-6 and TRBJ2-5, reads DAGVTQSPTHLIKTRGQQVTLRCSPKSGHDTVSWYQQALGQGPQFIFQYYEEEERQRGNFPDRFSGHQFPNYSSELNVNALLLGDSALYLCASSRVLARGSGETQYFGPGTRLLVL.

The chain employs TRBV3-1 (or the pseudogene TRBV3-2) and TRBJ2-3; 10 nucleotides align to TRBD2. CDR3 size: 17 residues. V was pared by 0 bases and J by 3 bases, with 6 bases of the junction left unmatched. Germline V gives CDR1 LGHDT, CDR2 YNNKEL (reference sequence). The CDR3: CASSQELAGSSTDTQYF. Written as DNA, the CDR3 is TGTGCCAGCAGCCAAGAACTAGCGGGAAGCTCGACAGATACGCAGTATTTT.

V gene TRBV2 combines with J gene TRBJ1-1; the match to TRBD1 covers 9 bases. V trimming: 4 bases; J trimming: 3 bases; junction bases outside the gene matches: 0. Germline assignment: CDR1 SNHLY and CDR2 FYNNEI. The CDR3 extends over 13 amino acids. CDR3: CASSGQGDTEAFF. In nucleotides, the CDR3 is TGTGCCAGCAGTGGACAGGGGGACACTGAAGCTTTCTTT.

The chain is built from TRBV6-6 and TRBJ1-5; 11 bases line up with TRBD1. The CDR3 is made up of 20 amino acids. Unmatched junction bases numbered 21, after V lost 5 bases and J lost 6 bases. Germline assignment: CDR1 MNHNY and CDR2 SVGAGI (reference sequence). Here the CDR3 DNA reads TGTGCCAGCAGTCCAACCCCCGGACAGGGGGCGTCGTTTGTCGGTCAGCCCCAGCATTTT. It is translated as CASSPTPGQGASFVGQPQHF.

Here the CDR3 DNA reads TGTGCCAGTAGAGGGACAGGGTTTGGCTACACCTTC. It yields the protein CASRGTGFGYTF. The gene calls are TRBV19 and TRBJ1-2; the match to TRBD1 covers 9 bases. The J segment lost 7 bases and the V segment lost 6 bases, leaving 3 bases of the junction unmatched. CDR3 length: 12 amino acids. CDR1 LNHDA and CDR2 SQIVND come from the germline V gene (reference sequence).

This clone has just a few counts. As DNA, the CDR3 is TGTGCCAGCAGCCATGAATACCAGGGGGCGCATAGTGGCTACACCTTC. It codes for CASSHEYQGAHSGYTF. The J gene is TRBJ1-2, the V gene TRBV3-1 (or the pseudogene TRBV3-2); 8 nucleotides line up with TRBD1. Germline trimming cut 3 bases from V and 7 bases from J; bases unmatched to any gene: 13. From germline, CDR1 is LGHDT and CDR2 YNNKEL (reference sequence). CDR3 size: 16 residues.

J is TRBJ1-1 and V is TRBV7-8, with 7 positions matching TRBD1. This CDR3 comprises 15 residues. V was pared by 5 bases and J by 1 base, with 7 bases of the junction left unmatched. Germline CDR1 reads SGHVS; CDR2 reads FQNEAQ. The CDR3 spells CASSLIRTGNTEAFF. CDR3 in DNA: TGTGCCAGCAGCCTGATTCGGACAGGGAACACTGAAGCTTTCTTT.